This T cell receptor beta chain was documented in a study of blood T cell repertoires in COVID-19. In the original analysis: Amplification of reference gene primers provided the estimated nucleated cell counts. The table came from immunoSEQ multiplex PCR; TCRdb's copy has only in-frame clones and leaves some out. V and J calls and clone size follow that table, whereas D and trimming were derived from the DNA. Seen here are about 190,000 clones, about 85% observed once, and the top ten hold around 20%. Germline CDR1 SGHDN, CDR2 FVKESK. The CDR3 runs to 13 residues. The trim removed 4 bases at V and 5 bases at J, leaving 5 bases unmatched.

The chain couples TRBV14 to TRBJ2-7, with 7 bases that match TRBD2. The receptor was derived from a human donor in a cohort sampled during active COVID-19. The sample taken for sequencing was peripheral blood. CDR3 protein: CASSPRLADEQYF. For the CDR3, the DNA is TGTGCCAGCAGCCCCCGACTAGCAGACGAGCAGTACTTC.